This TCR beta chain was recovered during a study of cytomegalovirus exposure and HLA in healthy donors. On the study more broadly: From about 180 million T cells, an earlier analysis saw 120 million or so unique TCR beta sequences. Findings and limits, study-wide: The likely explanation for a cluster of highly shared sequence variants was sequencing artifact.

The PCR ran on 60 Vbeta and 13 Jbeta primers. Some clones are missing from TCRdb's copy, which holds only in-frame ones; the method was immunoSEQ multiplex PCR. The table has about 92,000 clones, approximately 71% seen once. Comments on this clone: The antigen is undetermined.

This receptor was identified in a man between 50 and 59 years old in good health and CMV-seronegative. Source material: PBMCs.

Here the CDR3 reads CASRATSGSGEQFF. The CDR3, as DNA: TGCGCCAGCAGGGCGACTAGCGGGAGTGGGGAGCAGTTCTTC. V is TRBV5-1 and J is TRBJ2-1; TRBD2 aligns across 12 bases. The germline V gene has CDR1 SGHRS and CDR2 YFSETQ. Trimming at V came to 5 bases and at J to 10 bases, leaving 7 bases not matched to a gene. CDR3 length: 14 residues.